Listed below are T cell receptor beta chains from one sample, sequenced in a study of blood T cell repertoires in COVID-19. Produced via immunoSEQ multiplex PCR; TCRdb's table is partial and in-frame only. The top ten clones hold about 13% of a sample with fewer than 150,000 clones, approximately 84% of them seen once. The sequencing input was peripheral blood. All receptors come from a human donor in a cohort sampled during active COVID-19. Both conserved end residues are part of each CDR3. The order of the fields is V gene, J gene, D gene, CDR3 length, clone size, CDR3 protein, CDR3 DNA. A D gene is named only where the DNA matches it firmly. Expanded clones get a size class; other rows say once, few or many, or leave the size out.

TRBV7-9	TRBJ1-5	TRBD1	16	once	CASSSTQGGWDQPQHF	TGTGCCAGCAGCTCGACACAGGGGGGGTGGGATCAGCCCCAGCATTTT
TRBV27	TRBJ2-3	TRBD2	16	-	CASSFGPGGSTDTQYF	TGTGCCAGCAGTTTTGGTCCGGGGGGAAGCACAGATACGCAGTATTTT
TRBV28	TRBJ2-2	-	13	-	CASQFSGSGELFF	TGTGCCAGCCAATTTTCAGGGTCCGGGGAGCTGTTTTTT
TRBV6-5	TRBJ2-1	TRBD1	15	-	CASRGTGETHNEQFF	TGTGCCAGCAGGGGGACAGGGGAAACACACAATGAGCAGTTCTTC
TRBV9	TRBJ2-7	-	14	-	CASSLGLAGVEQYF	TGTGCCAGCAGCCTAGGACTCGCCGGTGTGGAGCAGTACTTC
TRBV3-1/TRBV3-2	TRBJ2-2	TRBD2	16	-	CASSQDWGGYTGELFF	TGTGCCAGCAGCCAAGATTGGGGGGGATACACCGGGGAGCTGTTTTTT
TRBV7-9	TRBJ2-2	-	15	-	CAWGSGQQLTGELFF	TGTGCCTGGGGCAGCGGGCAACAACTCACCGGGGAGCTGTTTTTT
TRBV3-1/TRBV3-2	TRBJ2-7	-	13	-	CASSRLEGREQYF	TGTGCCAGCAGCCGGTTGGAGGGCCGGGAGCAGTACTTC
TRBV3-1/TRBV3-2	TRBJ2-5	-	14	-	CASSWRRLGETQYF	TGTGCCAGCAGCTGGAGGAGGCTCGGAGAGACCCAGTACTTC
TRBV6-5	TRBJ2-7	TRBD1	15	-	CASSSPGTGGIEQYF	TGTGCCAGCAGCAGCCCCGGGACAGGGGGTATTGAGCAGTACTTC
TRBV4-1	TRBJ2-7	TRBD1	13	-	CASSQGTDYEQYF	TGCGCCAGCAGCCAGGGGACAGACTACGAGCAGTACTTC
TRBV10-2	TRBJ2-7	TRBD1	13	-	CASSGIQGVEQYF	TGCGCCAGCAGTGGGATCCAGGGGGTCGAGCAGTACTTC
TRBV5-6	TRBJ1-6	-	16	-	CASSLGAGQGYSPLHF	TGTGCCAGCAGCCTGGGGGCCGGGCAGGGATATTCACCCCTCCACTTT
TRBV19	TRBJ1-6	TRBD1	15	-	CASISSGTGPWTLHF	TGTGCCAGTATCTCTTCCGGGACAGGCCCCTGGACCCTCCACTTT
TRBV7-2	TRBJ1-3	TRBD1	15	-	CASSVDRARGNTIYF	TGTGCCAGCAGCGTCGACAGGGCCCGCGGAAACACCATATATTTT
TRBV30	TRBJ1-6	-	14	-	CAWRFGQALTPLHF	TGTGCCTGGAGATTTGGCCAGGCTTTGACACCCCTCCACTTT
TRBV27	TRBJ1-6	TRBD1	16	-	CASSPRQGLANSPLHF	TGTGCCAGCAGTCCCCGACAGGGCCTGGCAAATTCACCCCTCCACTTT
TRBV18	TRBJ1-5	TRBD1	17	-	CASSRDRGSVSNQPQHF	TGTGCCAGCTCCCGGGACAGGGGTTCGGTGAGCAATCAGCCCCAGCATTTT
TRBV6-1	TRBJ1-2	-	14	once	CASSENTGINGYTF	TGTGCCAGCAGTGAGAATACAGGGATTAATGGCTACACCTTC
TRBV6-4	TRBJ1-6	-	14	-	CASSRDQSNSPLHF	TGTGCCAGCAGCAGGGATCAATCTAATTCACCCCTCCACTTT
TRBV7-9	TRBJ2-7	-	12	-	CASSEEGGRQYF	TGTGCCAGCAGCGAGGAGGGAGGACGACAGTACTTC
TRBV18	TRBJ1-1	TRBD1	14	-	CASSPTQGVNEAFF	TGTGCCAGCTCGCCTACCCAGGGGGTCAACGAAGCTTTCTTT
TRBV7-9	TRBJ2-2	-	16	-	CASTPMAGRSTGELFF	TGTGCCAGCACCCCAATGGCGGGGCGTTCAACCGGGGAGCTGTTTTTT
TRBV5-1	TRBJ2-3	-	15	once	CASSLVSGNTDTQYF	TGCGCCAGCAGCTTGGTTTCAGGGAACACAGATACGCAGTATTTT
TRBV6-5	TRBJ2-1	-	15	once	CASMETRSSYNEQFF	TGTGCCAGCATGGAGACTAGAAGCTCCTACAATGAGCAGTTCTTC
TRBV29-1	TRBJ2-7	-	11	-	CSVEDTYEQYF	TGCAGCGTTGAAGACACCTACGAGCAGTACTTC
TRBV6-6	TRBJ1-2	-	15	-	CASSYSSGQNYGYTF	TGTGCCAGCAGTTACAGCTCTGGACAGAACTATGGCTACACCTTC
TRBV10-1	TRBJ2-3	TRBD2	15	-	CASSPGLAGGDTQYF	TGCGCCAGCAGCCCGGGACTAGCGGGGGGAGATACGCAGTATTTT
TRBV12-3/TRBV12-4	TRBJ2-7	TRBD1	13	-	CASMGQGIHEQYF	TGTGCCAGCATGGGACAGGGGATACACGAGCAGTACTTC
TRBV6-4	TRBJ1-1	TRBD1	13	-	CASSRETGREAFF	TGTGCCAGCAGTCGAGAGACAGGGCGTGAAGCTTTCTTT
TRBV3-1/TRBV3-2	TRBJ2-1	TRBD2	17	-	CASSQRLAGGNNNEQFF	TGTGCCAGCAGCCAAAGACTAGCGGGGGGGAACAACAATGAGCAGTTCTTC
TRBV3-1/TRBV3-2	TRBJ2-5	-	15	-	CASSTSSGSRETQYF	TGTGCCAGCAGCACCTCCTCAGGGTCCCGGGAGACCCAGTACTTC
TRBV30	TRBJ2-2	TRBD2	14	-	CAWEPLAVTGELFF	TGTGCCTGGGAGCCTCTAGCGGTCACCGGGGAGCTGTTTTTT
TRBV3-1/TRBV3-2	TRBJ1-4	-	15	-	CASSQSSHPGEKLFF	TGTGCCAGCAGCCAATCTAGTCACCCGGGTGAAAAACTGTTTTTT
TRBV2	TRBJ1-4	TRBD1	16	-	CASSPGNRGYNEKLFF	TGTGCCAGCAGTCCCGGGAACAGGGGCTATAATGAAAAACTGTTTTTT
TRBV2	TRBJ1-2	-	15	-	CASSPPEQGRYGYTF	TGTGCCAGCAGCCCCCCGGAACAGGGAAGGTACGGCTACACCTTC
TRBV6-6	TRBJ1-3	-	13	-	CASSSPVGNTIYF	TGTGCCAGCAGTTCCCCCGTCGGAAACACCATATATTTT
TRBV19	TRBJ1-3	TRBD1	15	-	CASINRGLTGNTIYF	TGTGCCAGTATTAACAGGGGGCTCACTGGAAACACCATATATTTT
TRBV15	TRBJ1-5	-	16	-	CATSPRGGDSNQPQHF	TGTGCCACCAGCCCCCGGGGAGGGGATAGCAATCAGCCCCAGCATTTT
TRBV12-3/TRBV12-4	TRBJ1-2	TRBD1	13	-	CASSAGTGRGYTF	TGTGCCAGCAGCGCCGGGACAGGGAGAGGCTACACCTTC
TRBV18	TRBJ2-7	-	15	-	CASSPREFTPYEQYF	TGTGCCAGCTCACCACGAGAATTCACTCCCTACGAGCAGTACTTC
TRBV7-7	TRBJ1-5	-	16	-	CASSLDQDRWNQPQHF	TGTGCCAGCAGCCTCGACCAAGACAGATGGAATCAGCCCCAGCATTTT
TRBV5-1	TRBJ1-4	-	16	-	CASSSMGATTNEKLFF	TGCGCCAGCAGCTCAATGGGGGCAACAACTAATGAAAAACTGTTTTTT
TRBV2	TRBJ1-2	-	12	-	CASNIRVGGYTF	TGTGCCAGCAATATCAGGGTCGGTGGCTACACCTTC
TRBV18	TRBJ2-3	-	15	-	CASSPQGSLTDTQYF	TGTGCCAGCTCACCTCAGGGGAGTTTGACAGATACGCAGTATTTT
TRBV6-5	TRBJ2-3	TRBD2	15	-	CASKDLAGAGDTQYF	TGTGCCAGCAAGGATTTAGCGGGGGCCGGAGATACGCAGTATTTT
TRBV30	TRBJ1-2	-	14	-	CAWSLDPGLYGYTF	TGTGCCTGGAGCCTAGATCCCGGACTCTATGGCTACACCTTC
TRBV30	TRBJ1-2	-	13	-	CAASGALRYGYTF	TGTGCCGCGAGTGGGGCTCTTCGGTATGGCTACACCTTC
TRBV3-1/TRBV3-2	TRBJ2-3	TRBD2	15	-	CASRRTSDFSDTQYF	TGTGCCAGCAGAAGGACTAGCGACTTTTCTGATACGCAGTATTTT
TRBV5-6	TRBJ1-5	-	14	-	CASSRTGTRQPQHF	TGTGCCAGCAGCCGCACAGGGACGAGGCAGCCCCAGCATTTT
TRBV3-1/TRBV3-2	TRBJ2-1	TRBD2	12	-	CASSQTSVRPFF	TGTGCCAGCAGCCAAACTAGCGTTAGGCCGTTCTTC
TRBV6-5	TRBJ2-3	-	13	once	CASSRDNTDTQYF	TGTGCCAGCAGCCGGGACAACACAGATACGCAGTATTTT
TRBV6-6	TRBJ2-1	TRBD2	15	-	CASTSGAILNNEQFF	TGTGCCAGCACTAGCGGGGCGATTCTTAACAATGAGCAGTTCTTC
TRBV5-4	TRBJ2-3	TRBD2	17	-	CASSLAGLAGGTDTQYF	TGTGCCAGCAGCTTGGCTGGACTAGCGGGGGGCACAGATACGCAGTATTTT
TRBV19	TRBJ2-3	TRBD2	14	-	CASNSGGGLDTQYF	TGTGCCAGTAATAGCGGGGGGGGGCTAGATACGCAGTATTTT
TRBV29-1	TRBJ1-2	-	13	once	CSVDRTANYGYTF	TGCAGCGTCGACAGGACAGCTAACTATGGCTACACCTTC
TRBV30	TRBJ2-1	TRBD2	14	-	CAWAFAGGSDEQFF	TGTGCCTGGGCCTTTGCGGGGGGGTCTGATGAGCAGTTCTTC
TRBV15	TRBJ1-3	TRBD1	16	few	CATSRDRGYSGNTIYF	TGTGCCACCAGCAGGGACAGGGGATACTCTGGAAACACCATATATTTT
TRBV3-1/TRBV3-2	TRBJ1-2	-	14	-	CASSQHSVSNGYTF	TGTGCCAGCAGCCAGCATTCCGTCTCTAATGGCTACACCTTC